This T cell receptor (beta chain) was sequenced in a study of cytomegalovirus exposure and HLA in healthy donors. Points from the study as a whole: Information on immune exposure was restricted to one variable (CMV serostatus). Testing in vitro showed three CMV-associated chains specific for CMV antigens.

13 Jbeta primers and 60 Vbeta primers were used for the PCR. TCRdb's table, derived via immunoSEQ multiplex PCR, lists solely in-frame clones and lacks some. The table shows about 130,000 clones, with around 82% occurring only once. Nominal health characterized the donors when sampled, though unrecorded immune exposures were likely. Notes on this clone: Its antigen is unidentified.

Trimming cost V 2 bases and J 0 bases, with 13 bases left between them. CDR1 MNHEY and CDR2 SMNVEV come from the germline V gene (reference sequence). The CDR3 runs to 16 residues. The chain recombines TRBV27 with TRBJ1-1; D ambiguous. The sample taken for sequencing was PBMCs. This TCR came from a boy aged 10-17 years in good health and CMV-seronegative. CDR3 in DNA: TGTGCCAGCAGTTTAAGAGGATCCCACATGAACACTGAAGCTTTCTTT. The encoded protein is CASSLRGSHMNTEAFF.